These 14 T cell receptor beta chains were sequenced from one sample in a study of early T cells in non-severe SARS-CoV-2 infection. Each CDR3 protein is one row after TCRdb ran MiXCR on the 5' RACE reads. The sample consists of about 22,000 distinct CDR3 sequences, 3% to 4% of them appearing once. Source material: whole blood. These receptor sequences come from an adult who was a healthcare worker with PCR-confirmed SARS-CoV-2 infection or an uninfected control (not recorded which).

This clonotype was seen only a few times. The rearrangement uses TRBV7-3 and TRBJ1-1; tentatively, D is TRBD1 (6 bases). With 8 bases removed from V and 4 bases from J, the gap between germline ends came to 14 bases. Germline V CDR1 and CDR2: SGHTA, FQGTGA. The CDR3 spans 13 residues. The CDR3, as DNA: TGTGCCAGCGGTTCGGGGGGCGGCACTGAAGCTTTCTTT. Its protein product is CASGSGGGTEAFF.

In its sample, this clonotype was seen many times. For the CDR3, the DNA is TGTGCCAGCTCACCACTAGCGGGAAACGATGAGCAGTTCTTC. Protein product: CASSPLAGNDEQFF. This sequence joins TRBV18 and TRBJ2-1, with 8 bases that match TRBD2. This CDR3 spans 14 amino acids. The trim removed 1 base at V and 8 bases at J, leaving 4 bases unmatched. The germline V gene encodes CDR1 KGHSH and CDR2 LQKENI. The entire variable domain, with the rest obtained from reference TRBV18 and TRBJ2-1, is as follows: NAGVMQNPRHLVRRRGQEARLRCSPMKGHSHVYWYRQLPEEGLKFMVYLQKENIIDESGMPKERFSAEFPKEGPSILRIQQVVRGDSAAYFCASSPLAGNDEQFFGPGTRLTVL.

The chain employs TRBV5-1 and TRBJ2-7, with D hard to call. The CDR3 covers 13 residues. Trimming left V 4 bases short and J 1 base short, with 9 bases between. CDR1 is SGHRS and CDR2 is YFSETQ in the germline V gene. The CDR3 nucleotides read TGCGCCAGCAGCCCGGACGGATCCTACGAGCAGTACTTC. Translating it yields CASSPDGSYEQYF.

In its sample, this clonotype was seen many times. The V gene is TRBV20-1, the J gene TRBJ2-3; 7 bases align to TRBD2. Germline loops: CDR1 DFQATT, CDR2 SNEGSKA (reference sequence). The CDR3 totals 15 residues. V dropped 5 bases and J dropped 0; count of bases not matched to a gene: 8. In DNA form, the CDR3 reads TGCAGTGCTTCCTCCGGGACTACTAGCACAGATACGCAGTATTTT. Residues: CSASSGTTSTDTQYF.

The sample holds many counts of this clonotype. The chain employs TRBV7-2 and TRBJ1-3; 9 positions match TRBD1. Losses at the gene ends were 1 base for V and 0 bases for J; bases not matched to a gene: 7. Germline CDR1 and CDR2: SGHTA and FQGNSA. This CDR3 is 18 amino acids long. CDR3 residues: CASSLVATGGISGNTIYF. The CDR3 nucleotides read TGTGCCAGCAGCTTAGTTGCGACAGGGGGAATCTCTGGAAACACCATATATTTT.

This clonotype appeared a few times. The V call is TRBV7-2, the J call TRBJ2-7; 11 nucleotides line up with TRBD2. After removal of 5 bases from V and 2 bases from J, the junction contained 5 bases not matched to a gene. CDR3 length: 15 amino acids. Looked up from germline, CDR1 is SGHTA and CDR2 is FQGNSA. CDR3 DNA: TGTGCCAGCAGCCGGACTAGCGGGTTTCCCTACGAGCAGTACTTC. This sequence encodes CASSRTSGFPYEQYF.

Judged by abundance, this clonotype is medium-sized. The rearrangement links TRBV7-6 to TRBJ1-1; D is perhaps TRBD1 (5 bases). V was cut by 1 base and J by 5 bases, with 11 bases left in between. The CDR3 runs 14 residues. Germline V gene lookup returns CDR1 SGHVS and CDR2 FNYEAQ. The CDR3 coding sequence is TGTGCCAGCAGCTTAGGGCAGGGAAGGACTGAAGCTTTCTTT. This sequence encodes CASSLGQGRTEAFF.

This clonotype counts as medium-sized (0.01 to 0.1%). The V and J genes are TRBV7-6 and TRBJ2-1; weak D call: TRBD1 (5 bases). This CDR3 spans 14 amino acids. Germline CDR1 and CDR2: SGHVS and FNYEAQ. With 0 bases removed from V and 5 bases from J, the gap between germline ends came to 8 bases. The CDR3 coding sequence is TGTGCCAGCAGCTTAGCGGCGGACAACAATGAGCAGTTCTTC. This translates into CASSLAADNNEQFF.

This clonotype has a count of ten or more. The rearrangement joins TRBV7-9 to TRBJ2-1; tentatively, D is TRBD2 (5 bases). Germline V gene lookup returns CDR1 SEHNR and CDR2 FQNEAQ (reference sequence). V lost 0 bases to trimming and J lost 13 bases, with 10 bases between them. The CDR3 contains 12 residues. The CDR3, as DNA: TGTGCCAGCAGCTTAGCGACGGAGGTACAGTTCTTC. It yields the protein CASSLATEVQFF.

This clonotype was observed a handful of times. This chain links TRBV7-2 with TRBJ2-1, with D unclear. The V gene lost 11 bases and the J gene lost 1 base, with 15 bases spanning the gap. The length of the CDR3 is 14 residues. Germline-derived CDR1 and CDR2 are SGHTA and FQGNSA. The DNA of the CDR3 is TGTGCCGCTTCACTCGGATATTCCTACAATGAGCAGTTCTTC. It codes for CAASLGYSYNEQFF.

This clonotype was found a few times. This CDR3 is CASSTGQGASEQYF. CDR3 in DNA: TGTGCCAGCAGCACCGGACAGGGGGCCAGCGAGCAGTACTTC. The rearrangement joins TRBV21-1 to TRBJ2-7; the table gives TRBD1 as D, unverified against the DNA. TRBV21-1 is a recognized pseudogene. This CDR3 comprises 14 residues.

V and J are TRBV6-2 or TRBV6-3 and TRBJ2-4; D call uncertain. Trimming left V 8 bases short and J 6 bases short, with 14 bases between. Germline CDR1 is MNHEY and CDR2 is SVGEGT. This CDR3 spans 13 amino acids. In DNA, the CDR3 is TGTGCCAGCCATTCACCCCCGGGAAACATTCAGTACTTC. Translation gives CASHSPPGNIQYF.

As regards this clonotype: This may be a read error, as it is one base from a much larger clone. This sequence joins TRBV2 and TRBJ2-7; D might be TRBD2 (5 bases). The germline V and J ends were trimmed by 4 bases and 4 bases, with 8 bases remaining between them. CDR1 is SNHLY, CDR2 FYNNEI, per germline. The CDR3 totals 12 residues. CDR3 protein: CASSVARYEQYF. The DNA for the CDR3 is TGTGCCAGCAGTGTAGCGAGGTACGAGCAGTACTTC.

This clonotype is categorized as medium-sized. The rearrangement links TRBV7-2 to TRBJ2-7; no firm D call. Germline lookup yields CDR1 SGHTA and CDR2 FQGNSA. V lost 1 base and J 3 bases, leaving 7 bases between the germline ends. This CDR3 spans 13 amino acids. CDR3 DNA sequence: TGTGCCAGCAGCTTAGGAACAGTCTACGAGCAGTACTTC. This translates into CASSLGTVYEQYF.